What follows are 26 T cell receptor beta chains derived from one specimen sequenced in a study of blood T cell repertoires in COVID-19. The method was immunoSEQ multiplex PCR; TCRdb's version includes in-frame clones alone and lacks a portion of them. The sample yields some 390,000 clones, around 91% seen once. The specimen sequenced was peripheral blood. Every receptor here comes from a middle-aged woman with COVID-19, enrolled during active disease.

The chain combines TRBV2 with TRBJ1-2, with TRBD1 identical over 7 bases. The trim removed 8 bases at V and 10 bases at J, leaving 13 bases unmatched. Germline CDR1 and CDR2: SNHLY and FYNNEI. The CDR3 loop spans 13 amino acids. The DNA for the CDR3 is TGTGCCAGCGCCGAAGGGGACAGTTTTGCCTACACCTTC. Protein: CASAEGDSFAYTF.

The CDR3 nucleotides read TGTGCCAGCAGTACCCTTCTACAGGGGACTGAAGCTTTCTTT. Translating it yields CASSTLLQGTEAFF. The V and J genes are TRBV28 and TRBJ1-1, with TRBD1 matching 7 bases. The V gene end was trimmed by 5 bases and the J gene end by 5 bases; junction bases not matched to a gene: 8. Per germline, CDR1 MDHEN and CDR2 SYDVKM. The CDR3 length is 14 residues.

The rearrangement joins TRBV4-1 to TRBJ1-1; perhaps TRBD1 as D (6 bases). This CDR3 is built from 16 residues. From germline, CDR1 is MGHRA and CDR2 YSYEKL. The V end was cut by 4 bases, the J end by 6 bases, with 21 bases between. This CDR3 reads CASSRKPGTPSAEAFF. The CDR3 DNA reads as TGCGCCAGCAGCCGAAAACCCGGGACACCTTCGGCTGAAGCTTTCTTT.

Turning to this clone: Its ends do not fully match the called genes, so a read error is possible. The V gene is TRBV7-7, the J gene TRBJ2-7; D may be TRBD1 (7 bases). This CDR3 contains 13 residues. The germline gives CDR1 SSHAT, CDR2 FNYEAQ (reference sequence). CDR3 nucleotides: TGTGCTAGCAGCTTAGCCAGGGGGGACGAGCAGTACTTC. This translates into CASSLARGDEQYF.

As for this clone: A junction end diverges from the germline sequence, so it may reflect a read error. J is TRBJ1-4 and V is TRBV5-6; D gene ambiguous. CDR1 SGHDT and CDR2 YYEEEE come from the germline V gene. The CDR3 is 14 residues long. In DNA form, the CDR3 reads TGCGCCAGCAGCTCGCCTGGGCAAGGAGAAAAACTGTTTTTT. This sequence encodes CASSSPGQGEKLFF.

The chain combines TRBV27 with TRBJ2-7; 7 bases are a match to TRBD1. Trimming took 4 bases from V and 0 from J; bases not matched to a gene: 6. Germline V gene lookup returns CDR1 MNHEY and CDR2 SMNVEV (reference sequence). The CDR3 loop spans 15 amino acids. CDR3 sequence reads: CASSSGQSPSYEQYF. In DNA form, the CDR3 reads TGTGCCAGCAGTTCGGGACAGAGTCCCTCCTACGAGCAGTACTTC.

Here the CDR3 DNA reads TGTGCCAGCAGTTTTTCGCGGGTGGATACGCAGTATTTT. It translates to CASSFSRVDTQYF. The chain couples TRBV28 to TRBJ2-3, with D perhaps matching TRBD2 (5 bases). V lost 3 bases to trimming and J lost 6 bases, with 10 bases between them. CDR3 length: 13 amino acids. CDR1 is MDHEN, CDR2 SYDVKM, per germline.

V usage is TRBV5-1 and J usage is TRBJ1-6; 7 bases align to TRBD1. V was clipped by 2 bases and J by 6 bases; unmatched bases: 5. The CDR3 length is 15 residues. Germline V CDR1 and CDR2: SGHRS, YFSETQ. The CDR3 is CASSFGQAFNSPLHF. The CDR3 DNA reads TGCGCCAGCAGCTTCGGACAGGCCTTTAATTCACCCCTCCACTTT.

This chain uses TRBV28 with TRBJ1-5; no definite D call. Germline loops: CDR1 MDHEN, CDR2 SYDVKM. Trimming removed 4 bases from V and 7 bases from J, with 14 bases in between. CDR3 size: 14 residues. CDR3 sequence: CASSSAFFEQPQHF. CDR3 in DNA: TGTGCCAGCAGTTCCGCTTTTTTCGAGCAGCCCCAGCATTTT.

The table lists this clone with a count of one. J is TRBJ1-2 and V is TRBV28; unclear D gene. V gave up 7 bases and J gave up 4 bases, with 16 bases separating them. CDR1 is MDHEN, CDR2 SYDVKM, per germline. There are 14 residues in the CDR3. This CDR3 is CASTQSPRFYGYTF. The CDR3 DNA sequence: TGTGCCAGCACCCAATCGCCCAGGTTCTATGGCTACACCTTC.

This clone was observed a few times. The rearrangement links TRBV24-1 to TRBJ2-2; a possible D gene is TRBD2 (6 bases). CDR1 and CDR2 from the germline V gene are KGHDR and SFDVKD. Between the trimmed V and J ends, which lost 4 bases and 3 bases, there was a span of 14 bases. The length of the CDR3 is 16 residues. CDR3 in DNA: TGTGCCACCAGTGACCCGGCTAGCGAAGACACCGGGGAGCTGTTTTTT. It translates to CATSDPASEDTGELFF.

The V and J genes are TRBV27 and TRBJ2-7, with D uncertain. Looked up from germline, CDR1 is MNHEY and CDR2 is SMNVEV (reference sequence). The CDR3 extends over 11 amino acids. V was shortened by 3 bases and J by 4 bases, with 4 bases between the two germline ends. The CDR3 is CASSFGYEQYF. The DNA of the CDR3 is TGTGCCAGCAGTTTCGGGTACGAGCAGTACTTC.

This clone was counted once. The chain is built from TRBV27 and TRBJ2-1, with 7 positions matching TRBD2. Germline V gene sequence: CDR1 MNHEY, CDR2 SMNVEV (reference sequence). The V and J ends lost 7 bases and 2 bases, in that order; junction bases with no gene match: 8. CDR3 length equals 15 residues. The chain's CDR3 is CASTLREGPYNEQFF. In DNA, the CDR3 is TGTGCCAGCACTCTAAGGGAGGGGCCCTACAATGAGCAGTTCTTC.

CDR3 nucleotides: TGTGCCAGCAGCTTAGGGGGACTAGCGGGAGGGAAATTCTACGAGCAGTACTTC. Its translation is CASSLGGLAGGKFYEQYF. The rearrangement links TRBV11-2 to TRBJ2-7, with 16 bases fitting TRBD2. V shed 1 base and J 3 bases; nucleotides not matched to a gene: 6. In germline, CDR1 is SGHAT, CDR2 FQNNGV. This CDR3 region has 18 residues.

V gene TRBV5-1 combines with J gene TRBJ2-1; TRBD2 matches 13 bases. J gave up 7 bases and V 1 base, and 5 bases lay outside the gene matches. Per the germline V gene, CDR1 is SGHRS and CDR2 is YFSETQ. The CDR3 runs 16 residues. In DNA form, the CDR3 reads TGCGCCAGCAGCTTGCCCGGGACTAGCGGGAATAATGAGCAGTTCTTC. It yields the protein CASSLPGTSGNNEQFF.

This rearrangement joins TRBV24-1 to TRBJ1-2; D not resolved. V lost 3 bases to trimming and J lost 4 bases, with 11 bases between them. Germline V gene lookup returns CDR1 KGHDR and CDR2 SFDVKD. CDR3 length: 14 residues. The CDR3 region is CATSDGRGPYGYTF. The CDR3 DNA reads TGTGCCACCAGTGATGGGCGGGGTCCCTATGGCTACACCTTC.

This chain links TRBV7-8 with TRBJ2-3, with TRBD2 matching over 11 bases. Germline CDR1 is SGHVS and CDR2 is FQNEAQ. V lost 3 bases, J lost 1 base, and 0 bases stayed unmatched. The CDR3 loop spans 15 amino acids. The CDR3 DNA follows: TGTGCCAGCAGCTTTAGCGGGAGGGGCACAGATACGCAGTATTTT. This sequence encodes CASSFSGRGTDTQYF.

The V gene is TRBV7-9, the J gene TRBJ2-7; 8 bases line up with TRBD1. The CDR3 loop spans 14 amino acids. The junction had 4 bases not matched to a gene; V was cut back by 4 bases and J by 2 bases. Germline-derived CDR1 and CDR2 are SEHNR and FQNEAQ (reference sequence). CDR3 region: CASSSRTGTYEQYF. CDR3 nucleotide sequence: TGTGCCAGCAGCTCTCGGACAGGGACCTACGAGCAGTACTTC.

The rearrangement links TRBV19 to TRBJ2-1, with unresolved D. This CDR3 is built from 15 residues. Trimming left V 1 base short and J 0 bases short, with 7 bases between. CDR1 LNHDA and CDR2 SQIVND come from the germline V gene (reference sequence). CDR3: CASSIAVSSYNEQFF. For the CDR3, the DNA is TGTGCCAGTAGTATAGCCGTGAGCTCCTACAATGAGCAGTTCTTC.

As to this clone: At one boundary the junction diverges from the germline segment, which might be a read error. The V and J genes are TRBV6-5 and TRBJ1-5, with TRBD1 matching 7 bases. The CDR3 loop spans 14 amino acids. Germline values: CDR1 MNHEY, CDR2 SVGAGI. CDR3 loop: CASSQQGGNKPQHF. The CDR3 coding sequence is TGTGCCAGCAGCCAACAAGGGGGCAATAAGCCCCAGCATTTT.

The CDR3 bases are TGTGCCAGCAGCCAGCGGGGGGGCTCAGATACGCAGTATTTT. It is translated as CASSQRGGSDTQYF. The chain has TRBV7-2 and TRBJ2-3, with 10 nucleotides matching TRBD2. The junction had 3 bases not matched to a gene; V was cut back by 5 bases and J by 4 bases. Germline CDR1 SGHTA, CDR2 FQGNSA. The CDR3 loop spans 14 amino acids.

The chain combines TRBV5-4 with TRBJ2-1; a possible D gene is TRBD1 (6 bases). This CDR3 contains 12 residues. V was pared by 5 bases and J by 11 bases, with 14 bases between. The V gene's germline CDR1 is SGHNT and CDR2 YYREEE (reference sequence). The CDR3 sequence is CASSPTGTQQFF. DNA of the CDR3: TGTGCCAGCAGTCCCACAGGGACCCAGCAGTTCTTC.

This rearrangement joins TRBV28 to TRBJ2-7; TRBD2 agrees at 13 bases. The CDR3 loop spans 16 amino acids. Germline CDR1 MDHEN, CDR2 SYDVKM. The trim removed 4 bases at V and 3 bases at J, leaving 6 bases unmatched. Written as DNA, the CDR3 is TGTGCCAGCAGTTCTCCGGGACTAGCGGGAATCTACGAGCAGTACTTC. Protein sequence: CASSSPGLAGIYEQYF.

The chain uses TRBV10-3 and TRBJ1-4; no definite D call. Trimming stripped 8 bases from V and 7 bases from J, with 17 bases between. The CDR3 length is 14 residues. Germline CDR1 is ENHRY and CDR2 is SYGVKD. The CDR3 here is CAIAAAEVGEKLFF. The CDR3 DNA follows: TGTGCCATCGCGGCGGCGGAAGTCGGTGAAAAACTGTTTTTT.

This chain uses TRBV18 with TRBJ1-4; D uncertain. This CDR3 comprises 13 residues. Germline CDR1 reads KGHSH; CDR2 reads LQKENI. Trimming left V 4 bases short and J 8 bases short, with 11 bases between. The CDR3: CASSLGPGEKLFF. DNA for the CDR3: TGTGCCAGCTCACTTGGACCGGGAGAAAAACTGTTTTTT.

The chain has TRBV7-3 and TRBJ2-1, with 10 bases that match TRBD2. The CDR3 loop spans 16 amino acids. V lost 1 base, J lost 4 bases, and 4 bases stayed unmatched. Per the germline V gene, CDR1 is SGHTA and CDR2 is FQGTGA. The CDR3: CASSLSVAGGYNEQFF. As DNA, the CDR3 is TGTGCCAGCAGCTTAAGTGTAGCGGGGGGTTACAATGAGCAGTTCTTC.